The T cell receptor (beta chain) described here comes from a study of blood T cells in healthy people across ages. Broader study findings: Estimates of diversity drawn from one million T cells were considered underestimates.

On this clonotype: Its specificity is not known.

Using a J-beta primer mix together with a sample-barcoded 5' primer, a second PCR was run for about 6 to 11 cycles. From each sample, at least 3 million paired-end reads containing CDR3 were obtained. TCRdb reprocessed the 5' RACE reads with MiXCR, giving one entry per CDR3 protein. Of approximately 350,000 distinct CDR3 sequences in the sample, roughly half were seen once. The germline gives CDR1 ENHRY, CDR2 SYGVKD. The V gene lost 0 bases and the J gene lost 3 bases, with 9 bases spanning the gap. The CDR3 spans 14 residues. The sample providers were healthy Caucasian people from Russia, aged about 6 to 95. Samples had at least 6 million PBMCs isolated from them.

This chain connects TRBV10-3 to TRBJ2-7; D is ambiguous. This sequence was found in a man aged 60 to 75 in good health. Material for sequencing was blood. The CDR3 protein is CAISESFKRYEQYF. The CDR3 bases are TGTGCCATCAGTGAGTCCTTCAAACGCTACGAGCAGTACTTC.